A selection of T cell receptor beta chains follows, all from one sample in a study of cytomegalovirus exposure and HLA in healthy donors. TCRdb keeps only in-frame clones here, not all; method: immunoSEQ multiplex PCR. Of 100,000 to 150,000 clones listed, approximately 87% are singletons. Sequencing used PBMCs. The receptor set was obtained from a man between 18 and 35 years old in good health and CMV-seropositive. Both conserved end residues are part of each CDR3. D genes are given only for firm matches. The size of a clone is reported for some rows only, either as once, few or many, or as a class for expanded clones.

size,V,J,D,DNA,CDR3
.,TRBV4-1,TRBJ1-4,.,TGCGCCAGCAGCCAAGATAAAACACTACAGGGAAAACTGTTTTTT,CASSQDKTLQGKLFF
.,TRBV7-3,TRBJ1-1,.,TGTGCCAGCAGCGGGGGGGTCGGCACTGAAGCTTTCTTT,CASSGGVGTEAFF
few,TRBV4-2,TRBJ1-3,.,TGTGCCAGCAGCCAAGAGGTAGGGGTGCTGGAAGGAAACACCATATATTTT,CASSQEVGVLEGNTIYF
.,TRBV2,TRBJ1-6,TRBD1,TGTGCCAGCACTATAGTAGAGGGACAGCTCATCTTT,CASTIVEGQLIF
.,TRBV5-6,TRBJ2-3,.,TGTGCCAGCAGCTTGGCCTACTCCCCCACAGATACGCAGTATTTT,CASSLAYSPTDTQYF
.,TRBV5-1,TRBJ2-3,.,TGCGCCAGCAGCTTGGGGAGGGTTAGGACGGATACGCAGTATTTT,CASSLGRVRTDTQYF
.,TRBV15,TRBJ2-7,.,TGTGCCACCAGCAGAGAGGCCCTACAGAGCTCCTACGAGCAGTACTTC,CATSREALQSSYEQYF
.,TRBV7-6,TRBJ1-4,TRBD1,TGTGCCAGCAGCTTAGGGACAGGCCCTAATGAAAAACTGTTTTTT,CASSLGTGPNEKLFF
.,TRBV28,TRBJ2-7,.,TGTGCCAGTCAAGCAGGTTACTACGAGCAGTACTTC,CASQAGYYEQYF
.,TRBV10-3,TRBJ1-1,TRBD1,TGTGCCATCAGTGAACAGGACAGGGGGAGAGTTAGCACTGAAGCTTTCTTT,CAISEQDRGRVSTEAFF
.,TRBV5-4,TRBJ2-3,TRBD2,TGTGCCAGCAGCGGTGGACTAGCGGACACAGATACGCAGTATTTT,CASSGGLADTDTQYF
few,TRBV19,TRBJ1-5,TRBD1,TGTGCCAGTACGACAGGGAATCAGCCCCAGCATTTT,CASTTGNQPQHF
.,TRBV11-2,TRBJ2-3,TRBD2,TGTGCCAGCAGCCCGGGACTAGAGCGCGCTACGCAGTATTTT,CASSPGLERATQYF
few,TRBV7-3,TRBJ2-5,TRBD2,TGTGCCAGCAGCAAACTAGCGGGGACTCAAGAGACCCAGTACTTC,CASSKLAGTQETQYF
.,TRBV9,TRBJ1-6,TRBD1,TGTGCCAGCAGCGTGCGGACAGGGAATTCACCCCTCCACTTT,CASSVRTGNSPLHF
few,TRBV6-1,TRBJ1-5,TRBD1,TGTGCCAGCAGCCCACAAGGGGGCGCAGGGCAGCCCCAGCATTTT,CASSPQGGAGQPQHF
few,TRBV29-1,TRBJ1-1,.,TGCAGCGGACTTAAGACAGGGAACACTGAAGCTTTCTTT,CSGLKTGNTEAFF
once,TRBV11-2,TRBJ2-7,.,TGTGCCAGCAGCTTAGATCAACAGAGCTCCTACGAGCAGTACTTC,CASSLDQQSSYEQYF
once,TRBV4-2,TRBJ2-7,.,TGTGCCAGCAGCCAAGATTCGGGGAGCTCCTACGAGCAGTACTTC,CASSQDSGSSYEQYF
.,TRBV7-9,TRBJ1-3,TRBD1,TGTGCCAGTAGACAGGGCACATCTGGAAACACCATATATTTT,CASRQGTSGNTIYF
once,TRBV5-6,TRBJ2-7,TRBD2,TGTGCCAGCAGCTTCGGTGGGGTAGCGGGGGCCGGGGCCTACGAGCAGTACTTC,CASSFGGVAGAGAYEQYF
.,TRBV15,TRBJ2-7,.,TGTGCCACCAGCAGAGATCTAGGACAGACCTACGAGCAGTACTTC,CATSRDLGQTYEQYF
few,TRBV4-1,TRBJ1-1,TRBD1,TGCGCCAGCAGCCTTCCGGGACAGGGGGCGGAGGACACTGAAGCTTTCTTT,CASSLPGQGAEDTEAFF
.,TRBV30,TRBJ1-2,.,TGTGCCTGGAGTGTACTCGCAGGCTACACCTTC,CAWSVLAGYTF
once,TRBV2,TRBJ1-1,.,TGTGCCAGCAGAGGACCGACAGCAAACACTGAAGCTTTCTTT,CASRGPTANTEAFF
.,TRBV18,TRBJ2-7,.,TGTGCCAGCTCACCAGGTTCCGGTTCCTACGAGCAGTACTTC,CASSPGSGSYEQYF
.,TRBV10-2,TRBJ1-3,.,TGCGCCAGCAGCGACGGGGGGGTCTCTGGAAACACCATATATTTT,CASSDGGVSGNTIYF